These T cell receptor beta chains were read from a single sample in a study of T-cell memory formation after mild COVID-19. TCRdb processed the 5' RACE reads anew with MiXCR; each CDR3 protein has one entry. The sample has 400,000 to 550,000 distinct CDR3 sequences, around 27% seen once. The sample comprised PBMCs or a T cell subset sorted from them (not recorded which). The receptors originated from an adult woman who had mild COVID-19 (a few samples of this study predate the infection). Cell type and time point are not known. The CDR3 runs from the conserved cysteine through the conserved F or W. The D gene is left open where the match is weak. Only some rows state a clone size, as once, few, many or a class for expanded clones.

D gene	clone size	J gene	V gene	CDR3 protein	CDR3 DNA
.	.	TRBJ2-5	TRBV2	CASSATGDPVTQYF	TGTGCCAGCAGTGCGACAGGAGATCCAGTGACCCAGTACTTC
TRBD1	few	TRBJ2-7	TRBV7-2	CASSLVGTATSYEQYF	TGTGCCAGCAGCCTAGTAGGGACAGCGACCTCCTACGAGCAGTACTTC
.	few	TRBJ2-2	TRBV4-3	CASSQDRGNTGELFF	TGCGCCAGCAGCCAAGATAGGGGGAACACCGGGGAGCTGTTTTTT
TRBD1	.	TRBJ2-7	TRBV4-2	CASRSDRERGYEQYF	TGTGCCAGCAGAAGCGACAGGGAAAGGGGTTACGAGCAGTACTTC
TRBD1	.	TRBJ1-2	TRBV12-3/TRBV12-4	CASSAFPGQVYGYTF	TGTGCCAGCAGCGCTTTCCCTGGACAGGTGTATGGCTACACCTTC
TRBD2	few	TRBJ2-3	TRBV6-5	CASTRRGGRVDTQYF	TGTGCCAGCACCCGGCGGGGGGGCCGAGTAGATACGCAGTATTTT
.	few	TRBJ2-3	TRBV11-2	CASSTEGYSTDTQYF	TGTGCCAGCAGCACGGAGGGGTATAGCACAGATACGCAGTATTTT
.	.	TRBJ1-3	TRBV7-9	CASSAPGISGNTIYF	TGTGCCAGCAGCGCACCGGGCATCTCTGGAAACACCATATATTTT
.	few	TRBJ2-5	TRBV7-2	CASRTTETQYF	TGTGCCAGCAGGACCACGGAGACCCAGTACTTC
TRBD1	.	TRBJ1-2	TRBV7-9	CASSALDRGYGYTF	TGTGCCAGCAGCGCACTCGACAGGGGCTATGGCTACACCTTC
.	.	TRBJ1-1	TRBV7-6	CASSRGAFF	TGTGCCAGCAGCCGCGGGGCTTTCTTT
TRBD1	.	TRBJ2-5	TRBV7-6	CASSLRPTGVEGTQYF	TGTGCCAGCAGCTTGAGGCCGACAGGGGTGGAAGGGACCCAGTACTTC
.	few	TRBJ1-1	TRBV7-9	CASSPSGAFMNTEAFF	TGTGCCAGCAGCCCCAGTGGTGCCTTCATGAACACTGAAGCTTTCTTT
.	.	TRBJ2-1	TRBV7-6	CASSAIDFSSDNEQFF	TGTGCCAGCAGCGCCATAGATTTCTCGTCTGACAATGAGCAGTTCTTC
TRBD1	.	TRBJ1-6	TRBV3-1	CASSQGQDNSPLHF	TGTGCCAGCAGCCAGGGACAGGATAATTCACCCCTCCACTTT
TRBD1	.	TRBJ1-1	TRBV5-1	CASSFGTATEAFF	TGCGCCAGCAGCTTCGGGACAGCCACTGAAGCTTTCTTT
.	.	TRBJ2-1	TRBV30	CAWSVASATKQSF	TGTGCCTGGAGTGTAGCCTCTGCGACTAAGCAATCCTTC